The clone carrying this T cell receptor beta chain was seen only a few times. Its antigen remains unidentified. This entry belongs to a study of human T cells and chemical hapten exposure. Overall study results and limits: Sensitizing with DPC caused no change in TCRs above 1 in 1000 frequency. Expanded TCRs produced significantly more large CDR3 similarity clusters than controls did.

Unique molecular identifiers were attached to individual cDNA molecules within the library. MiXCR, run by TCRdb on the RACE reads, gives a single entry per CDR3 protein. This sample has about 74,000 distinct CDR3 sequences, with roughly 15% found just once. Time point: pre-sensitization, week 0. Treatment denoted: therapeutic diphenylcyclopropenone sensitization with weekly scalp DPC. The trim removed 2 bases at V and 6 bases at J, leaving 9 bases unmatched. CDR3 size: 14 residues. CDR1 is SQVTM, CDR2 ANQGSEA, per germline. The sequenced sample was whole blood, obtained in connection with sensitization to the hapten diphenylcyclopropenone (DPC). V and J are TRBV29-1 and TRBJ2-7, with 8 bases identical to TRBD2. This TCR was sampled from a woman between 50 and 59 years old with alopecia areata. Some clones in this sample may be carry-over from other donors' samples. This CDR3 reads CSVEKAGVRGEQYF. In nucleotides, the CDR3 is TGCAGCGTTGAAAAAGCGGGAGTCAGAGGCGAGCAGTACTTC.